This passage covers 27 T cell receptor beta chains from one sample sequenced in a study of T cell responses to AZD1222 COVID-19 vaccine. Generated by immunoSEQ multiplex PCR, the TCRdb table keeps only in-frame clones and is missing some. Of 140,000 or so clones listed, about 86% were seen once; the top ten hold nearly 3.5%. The sample consisted of peripheral blood, taken on day 0 of AZD1222 vaccination. Receptors were obtained from an adult in good health.

This sequence joins TRBV5-1 and TRBJ2-7, with D possibly matching TRBD1 (5 bases). In germline, CDR1 is SGHRS, CDR2 YFSETQ. Trimming took 2 bases from V and 4 from J, leaving 10 bases between them. CDR3 size: 13 residues. The CDR3 protein is CASSFDRGYEQYF. The CDR3 nucleotides read TGCGCCAGCAGCTTCGACAGAGGTTACGAGCAGTACTTC.

V is TRBV14 and J is TRBJ2-1; D is perhaps TRBD1 or TRBD2 (5 bases each). CDR3 length equals 15 residues. Germline V gives CDR1 SGHDN, CDR2 FVKESK. V lost 8 bases and J 0 bases, leaving 14 bases between the germline ends. This CDR3 reads CASGLRDLSYNEQFF. The DNA for the CDR3 is TGTGCCAGCGGACTCCGGGACCTCTCCTACAATGAGCAGTTCTTC.

The rearrangement links TRBV5-4 to TRBJ1-6; unclear D gene. The germline V gene encodes CDR1 SGHNT and CDR2 YYREEE (reference sequence). The CDR3 runs 14 residues. With 3 bases removed from V and 6 bases from J, the gap between germline ends came to 10 bases. CDR3 nucleotide sequence: TGTGCCAGCAGCTCCCCAGCGATTAATTCACCCCTCCACTTT. Protein sequence: CASSSPAINSPLHF.

This CDR3 is CASSDSGGQPQHF. CDR3 in DNA: TGTGCCAGCAGTGATTCAGGGGGTCAGCCCCAGCATTTT. The chain links TRBV2 to TRBJ1-5, with 7 nucleotides matching TRBD1. The V gene's germline CDR1 is SNHLY and CDR2 FYNNEI. The CDR3 has 13 amino acids. Losses at the gene ends were 3 bases for V and 6 bases for J; bases not matched to a gene: 2. Combining the CDR3 with reference TRBV2 and TRBJ1-5 gives the whole variable domain EPEVTQTPSHQVTQMGQEVILRCVPISNHLYFYWYRQILGQKVEFLVSFYNNEISEKSEIFDDQFSVERPDGSNFTLKIRSTKLEDSAMYFCASSDSGGQPQHFGDGTRLSIL.

The chain links TRBV5-1 to TRBJ2-7, with 15 bases matching TRBD2. Germline V gene data show CDR1 as SGHRS and CDR2 as YFSETQ. V lost 4 bases, J lost 5 bases, and 10 bases stayed unmatched. This CDR3 comprises 17 residues. In nucleotides, the CDR3 is TGCGCCAGCAGCCCCTACGGACTAGCGGGAGGGCGGAACGAGCAGTACTTC. Protein product: CASSPYGLAGGRNEQYF.

The CDR3 is CASRGTGNSYNEQFF. CDR3 nucleotides: TGTGCCAGCAGAGGTACAGGCAATTCATACAATGAGCAGTTCTTC. V is TRBV2 and J is TRBJ2-1; D might be TRBD1 (5 bases). The CDR3 runs 15 residues. Between the trimmed V and J ends, which lost 6 bases and 4 bases, there was a span of 16 bases. CDR1 and CDR2 from the germline V gene are SNHLY and FYNNEI.

V is TRBV19 and J is TRBJ1-3; D unresolved. Deletions cut 8 bases from V and 0 bases from J, with 14 bases between. The V gene's germline CDR1 is LNHDA and CDR2 SQIVND (reference sequence). CDR3 length: 15 residues. The CDR3 loop is CASQLDLRSGNTIYF. The CDR3 DNA reads TGTGCCAGTCAGTTGGACCTCCGCTCTGGAAACACCATATATTTT.

The chain is built from TRBV11-3 and TRBJ2-2; possibly TRBD1 or TRBD2 for D (5 bases each). The CDR3 loop spans 12 amino acids. The germline V and J ends were trimmed by 6 bases and 6 bases, with 8 bases remaining between them. From germline, CDR1 is SGHNT and CDR2 YENEEA. The CDR3 coding sequence is TGTGCCAGCAGAATGGGGGCCGGGGAGCTGTTTTTT. It encodes CASRMGAGELFF.

The rearrangement links TRBV7-2 to TRBJ2-1; 11 positions agree with TRBD2. V dropped 5 bases and J dropped 5; count of bases not matched to a gene: 8. The CDR3 contains 16 residues. CDR1 is SGHTA, CDR2 FQGNSA, per germline. Here the CDR3 DNA reads TGTGCCAGCAGCCCTCAGACTAGCGGGATTAACAATGAGCAGTTCTTC. Translating gives CASSPQTSGINNEQFF.

J is TRBJ2-7 and V is TRBV19, with D tentatively TRBD2 (6 bases). CDR1 is LNHDA and CDR2 is SQIVND in the germline V gene (reference sequence). The CDR3 length is 15 residues. The V gene lost 4 bases and the J gene lost 0 bases, with 13 bases spanning the gap. The CDR3 protein is CASSRVAESSYEQYF. The DNA of the CDR3 is TGTGCCAGTAGTAGAGTAGCGGAGAGCTCCTACGAGCAGTACTTC.

The chain links TRBV5-4 to TRBJ1-3; 8 nucleotides match TRBD1. The CDR3 length is 16 residues. CDR1 and CDR2 from the germline V gene are SGHNT and YYREEE (reference sequence). V trimming: 3 bases; J trimming: 4 bases; junction bases outside the gene matches: 9. Here the CDR3 DNA reads TGTGCCAGCAGCTCATACAGGGGGTCACGGGGAAACACCATATATTTT. Its translation is CASSSYRGSRGNTIYF.

V usage is TRBV9 and J usage is TRBJ2-2; 13 bases line up with TRBD2. With 3 bases clipped from V and 6 bases from J, the junction kept 8 bases outside the gene matches. The CDR3 covers 17 residues. From germline, CDR1 is SGDLS and CDR2 YYNGEE. For the CDR3, the DNA is TGTGCCAGCAGCGAAGGACTAGCGGGAGTTATAGCCGGGGAGCTGTTTTTT. It specifies CASSEGLAGVIAGELFF.

The rearrangement links TRBV29-1 to TRBJ2-7; 7 bases agree with TRBD2. The CDR3 is 14 amino acids. The V gene end was trimmed by 5 bases and the J gene end by 0 bases; junction bases not matched to a gene: 7. Germline CDR1 reads SQVTM; CDR2 reads ANQGSEA. The CDR3 DNA sequence: TGCAGCGTTAGCGGGATCTCGTCCTCCTACGAGCAGTACTTC. Translation: CSVSGISSSYEQYF.

J is TRBJ1-1 and V is TRBV4-3, with D unclear. The V end was cut by 1 base, the J end by 0 bases, with 9 bases between. Germline CDR1 is LGHNA and CDR2 is YSLEER. The CDR3 is 15 amino acids. CDR3 nucleotide sequence: TGCGCCAGCAGCCAAGGGAGGGAGATGAACACTGAAGCTTTCTTT. Amino acids: CASSQGREMNTEAFF.

The chain joins TRBV9 to TRBJ2-6; 12 positions match TRBD1. The V gene end was trimmed by 4 bases and the J gene end by 4 bases; junction bases not matched to a gene: 6. CDR3 length: 17 residues. Germline V gene data show CDR1 as SGDLS and CDR2 as YYNGEE. The CDR3 DNA reads as TGTGCCAGCAGCAACCGGGACAGGGGGCCCGGGGCCAACGTCCTGACTTTC. Its protein is CASSNRDRGPGANVLTF.

This clone has just a few counts. The genes are TRBV29-1 and TRBJ2-7, with D possibly TRBD1 on 6 matching bases. Germline V lookup: CDR1 SQVTM, CDR2 ANQGSEA. Trimming took off 2 bases at V and 1 base at J, with 15 bases between the two ends. The CDR3 consists of 15 residues. Here the CDR3 DNA reads TGCAGCGTTGAAATCCTGGGACACGAATCCTACGAGCAGTACTTC. As protein: CSVEILGHESYEQYF.

This sequence joins TRBV28 and TRBJ2-7; D is ambiguous. Germline CDR1 MDHEN, CDR2 SYDVKM. CDR3 length: 12 residues. The V end was cut by 3 bases, the J end by 4 bases, with 7 bases between. CDR3 region: CASSFGPYEQYF. CDR3 DNA sequence: TGTGCCAGCAGTTTTGGACCTTACGAGCAGTACTTC.

The chain joins TRBV28 to TRBJ1-2, with D perhaps matching TRBD1 (6 bases). Germline V gives CDR1 MDHEN, CDR2 SYDVKM. V lost 5 bases to trimming and J lost 6 bases, with 22 bases between them. The CDR3 is 16 residues long. The CDR3 reads CASSAPGLTGGDGYTF. In nucleotides, the CDR3 is TGTGCCAGCAGTGCCCCCGGGCTCACGGGGGGCGATGGCTACACCTTC.

V and J are TRBV30 and TRBJ1-2; perhaps TRBD1 as D (5 bases). Between the trimmed V and J ends, which lost 0 bases and 6 bases, there was a span of 11 bases. This CDR3 contains 13 residues. CDR1 and CDR2 (germline): GTSNPN, SVGIG (reference sequence). CDR3 sequence reads: CAWSVVQGNGYTF. CDR3 DNA: TGTGCCTGGAGTGTAGTCCAGGGAAATGGCTACACCTTC.

This chain joins TRBV4-3 and TRBJ2-7; TRBD1 aligns across 8 bases. Germline loops: CDR1 LGHNA, CDR2 YSLEER. The length of the CDR3 is 14 residues. V lost 4 bases and J lost 4; bases outside the gene matches: 6. CDR3 residues: CASSLRTGPYEQYF. The CDR3 region has the DNA TGCGCCAGCAGCCTCAGGACAGGGCCTTACGAGCAGTACTTC.

In its sample, this clone was seen once. CDR3 nucleotide sequence: TGTGCCAGCAGCTTAGACTTTCCGGGGCCGAGCTCCTACAATGAGCAGTTCTTC. Translating gives CASSLDFPGPSSYNEQFF. V gene TRBV7-2 combines with J gene TRBJ2-1; D might be TRBD1 or TRBD2, each matching 5 bases. This CDR3 has 18 amino acids. V lost 1 base and J 0 bases, leaving 16 bases between the germline ends. Germline V gives CDR1 SGHTA, CDR2 FQGNSA.

This chain uses TRBV7-9 with TRBJ2-1; weak D call: TRBD2 (6 bases). Germline V gene lookup returns CDR1 SEHNR and CDR2 FQNEAQ (reference sequence). V lost 7 bases to trimming and J lost 1 base, with 20 bases between them. The CDR3 length is 17 residues. Here the CDR3 reads CASTSMVSGSSYNEQFF. In DNA form, the CDR3 reads TGTGCCAGCACTAGTATGGTTAGCGGATCGTCCTACAATGAGCAGTTCTTC.

The chain combines TRBV27 with TRBJ2-1; TRBD1 agrees at 8 bases. The CDR3 is made up of 16 amino acids. The germline V gene encodes CDR1 MNHEY and CDR2 SMNVEV (reference sequence). The junction had 18 bases not matched to a gene; V was cut back by 5 bases and J by 12 bases. CDR3 amino acids: CASSNTRTGTASGQFF. CDR3 in DNA: TGTGCCAGCAGTAATACGAGGACAGGGACGGCAAGCGGGCAGTTCTTC.

The V and J genes are TRBV28 and TRBJ1-2; no reliable D call. This CDR3 is built from 15 residues. V was shortened by 4 bases and J by 4 bases, with 16 bases between the two germline ends. Germline V gives CDR1 MDHEN, CDR2 SYDVKM. CDR3 region: CASSSIQSGIYGYTF. In DNA form, the CDR3 reads TGTGCCAGCAGTTCCATACAGTCCGGGATCTATGGCTACACCTTC.

The chain carries TRBV21-1 and TRBJ2-7; no check of the table's D call, TRBD1, against the DNA was made. TRBV21-1 is deemed a pseudogene. The CDR3 totals 14 residues. CDR3 protein: CASSKGRHSYEQYF. The CDR3 DNA reads as TGTGCCAGCAGCAAAGGCCGGCACAGCTACGAGCAGTACTTC.

The rearrangement uses TRBV7-9 and TRBJ2-7; D not resolved. The V end lost 0 bases, the J end lost 4 bases, and 4 bases lay between the germline ends. The V gene's germline CDR1 is SEHNR and CDR2 FQNEAQ (reference sequence). The CDR3 is 12 residues long. DNA of the CDR3: TGTGCCAGCAGCTTAGCGCAGTACGAGCAGTACTTC. Translating gives CASSLAQYEQYF. The whole variable domain, filled in from reference TRBV7-9 and TRBJ2-7, reads DTGVSQNPRHKITKRGQNVTFRCDPISEHNRLYWYRQTLGQGPEFLTYFQNEAQLEKSRLLSDRFSAERPKGSFSTLEIQRTEQGDSAMYLCASSLAQYEQYFGPGTRLTVT.

This clone occurred once. The rearrangement joins TRBV7-3 to TRBJ2-2, with D perhaps matching TRBD2 (6 bases). The germline V gene has CDR1 SGHTA and CDR2 FQGTGA. The CDR3 runs 16 residues. V was shortened by 4 bases and J by 3 bases, with 15 bases between the two germline ends. CDR3 bases: TGTGCCAGCAGCTCCTACGGAGGGCCCGACACCGGGGAGCTGTTTTTT. It codes for CASSSYGGPDTGELFF.